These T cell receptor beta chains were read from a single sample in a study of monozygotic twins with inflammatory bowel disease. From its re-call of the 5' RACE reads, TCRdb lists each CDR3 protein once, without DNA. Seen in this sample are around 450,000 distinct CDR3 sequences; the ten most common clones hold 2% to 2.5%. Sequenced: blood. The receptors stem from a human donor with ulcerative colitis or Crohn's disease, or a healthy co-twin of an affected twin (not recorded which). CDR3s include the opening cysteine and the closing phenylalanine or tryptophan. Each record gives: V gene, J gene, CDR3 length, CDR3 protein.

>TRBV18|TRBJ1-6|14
CASSPGVYNSPLHF
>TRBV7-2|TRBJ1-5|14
CASRETASNQPQHF
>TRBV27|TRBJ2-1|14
CASTSGGGGGEQFF
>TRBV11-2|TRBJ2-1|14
CASSWSLAGNEQFF
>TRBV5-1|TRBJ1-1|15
CASSLRPGTNTEAFF
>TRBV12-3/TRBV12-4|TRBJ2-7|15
CASSSTGNWVYEQYF
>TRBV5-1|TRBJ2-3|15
CASSLNGVPADTQYF
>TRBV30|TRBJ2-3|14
CAWSLQVGTDTQYF
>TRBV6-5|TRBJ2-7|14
CASSSGTGKYEQYF
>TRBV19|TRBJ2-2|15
CASQWDRGLTGELFF
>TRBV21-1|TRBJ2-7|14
CASSKPHSPYERYF
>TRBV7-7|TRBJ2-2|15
CASSLTEANTGELFF
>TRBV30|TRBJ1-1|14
CAGREGWSNTEVFF
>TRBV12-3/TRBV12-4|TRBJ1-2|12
CASIGRGRGYTF
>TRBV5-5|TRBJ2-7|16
CASSLDPPLSSYEQYF
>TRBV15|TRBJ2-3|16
CATSIRRGLGTDTQYF
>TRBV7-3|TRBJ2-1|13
CASRGAASNEQFF
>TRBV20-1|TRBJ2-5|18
CSARDSGPQGGHQETQYF
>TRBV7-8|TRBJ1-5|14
CASSSNTFNQPQHF
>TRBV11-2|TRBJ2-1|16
CASLGGVYGFYNEQFF
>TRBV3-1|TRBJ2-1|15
CASSQDRGAYNEQFF
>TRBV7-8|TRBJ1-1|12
CASSLVGFEAFF
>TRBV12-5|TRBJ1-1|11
CASGFVGVAFF
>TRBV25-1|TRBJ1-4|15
CASSESGASNEKLFF
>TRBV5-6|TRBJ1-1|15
CASNRDTNMNTEAFF
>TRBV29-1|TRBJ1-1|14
CSVGAPTGAAEAFF
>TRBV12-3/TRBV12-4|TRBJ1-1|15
CASSTGTGENTEAFF
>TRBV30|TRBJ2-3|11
CAFRRVDTQYF
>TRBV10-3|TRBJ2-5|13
CAIRETGMETQYF
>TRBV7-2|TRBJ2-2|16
CASSLAPAGLAGELFF
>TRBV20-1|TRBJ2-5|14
CSARDHLGGETQYF